This T cell receptor (beta chain) emerged from a study of blood T cells in healthy people across ages. Trimming cost V 2 bases and J 1 base; bases outside gene matches: 9. The CDR3 has 18 residues. In germline, CDR1 is MNHEY, CDR2 SVGAGI. Combining a sample-barcoded 5' primer with a J-beta primer mix, a second PCR ran for roughly 7 to 11 cycles. Using its own MiXCR run on the 5' RACE reads, TCRdb lists one record per CDR3 protein. Of over a million distinct CDR3 sequences in the sample, about 40% were seen once. This rearrangement joins TRBV6-5 to TRBJ2-7, with 12 bases matching TRBD2. The TCR comes from a woman under 30 in good health. The sequencing sample was made of blood. CDR3 DNA sequence: TGTGCCAGCAGTTACCGTCGACTAGCGGGGGACCATTCCTACGAGCAGTACTTC. Translated: CASSYRRLAGDHSYEQYF.